This T cell receptor (beta chain) was recorded in a study of OX40 agonist ivuxolimab in advanced cancers. Context from the whole study: Ivuxolimab was an agonistic, fully human IgG2 monoclonal antibody directed against OX40 (CD134), a costimulatory receptor. Intravenous ivuxolimab was administered to patients every 2 weeks at six dose levels: 0.01, 0.1, 0.3, 1.5, 3 and 10 mg/kg. Of the approximately 54 patients in dose escalation, some 20 had hepatocellular carcinoma, about 15 had melanoma, 9 had renal cell carcinoma and 9 had head and neck cancer. In the dose-escalation cohort, around four fifths of patients were male, and the mean age was roughly 60 years, with a range of about 23 to 85. Patients were allowed to have had prior anti-PD-1, anti-PD-L1 or anti-CTLA-4 therapy, and roughly 40% of the dose-escalation patients had previously received checkpoint inhibitors. Three dose-escalation patients achieved partial responses, one with hepatocellular carcinoma and two with cutaneous melanoma. Peripheral TCRbeta sequencing was intended to test whether TCR sequence diversity was altered and clonal T-cell expansion was caused by ivuxolimab. The monotherapy dose-escalation portion (N ≈ 52 patients) of the phase I ivuxolimab trial is reported in the paper. What the research found in general, with its limitations: Partial responders in the 0.1-3.0 mg/kg groups had among the lowest normalized peripheral clonal expansion, especially among CD8+ T cells. The antigen specificity of the clonally expanded peripheral T cells was not determined. After ivuxolimab, expanded clones were on average more numerous among CD8+ T cells than among CD4+ T cells. At doses from 0.1 to 3.0 mg/kg, clonal expansion was seen in both CD4+ and CD8+ blood T cells between baseline and week 6. Low levels of normalized T-cell clonal expansion were also seen in some nonresponding patients.

Turning to this clone: The specificity of this receptor is unknown. Base-call qualities are not available, and no considerably larger clone is one nucleotide away.

Spanning cysteine to phenylalanine, the CDR3 consists of 15 amino acids. The only DNA kept is the CDR3, 45 bases in frame from the first base. CDR1 and CDR2 are read off the germline V gene as MGHRA and YSYEKL. The germline V and J ends show losses of 0 bases and 6 bases respectively, and no gene match explains 3 bases of the junction. For sequencing of the TCRbeta CDR3 region, genomic DNA was extracted from the sorted cells. The immunoSEQ Assay was used to sequence the TCRbeta CDR3 regions. Held by TCRdb, this immuneACCESS table contains in-frame sequences only and omits some clones. Under half of the omission traces to an unresolved V gene where checked; the cause of the rest is unknown. Across this sample there are about 70,000 clones, with roughly 80% seen only once. The top ten hold approximately 1% of the sample. Patients with autoimmune disease history or receiving systemic immunosuppression were excluded from the trial. Peripheral blood for TCR sequencing was drawn from every dose cohort at baseline, at cycle 4 day 1 and at cycle 7 day 1. The samples were drawn from a first-in-human, open-label, multicenter phase I dose-escalation trial of ivuxolimab. Adults with locally advanced or metastatic head and neck squamous cell, hepatocellular, melanoma or renal cell carcinoma were enrolled in the trial. Before TCR sequencing, CD4+ and CD8+ T cells were separately sorted from peripheral blood.

The sequence links TRBV4-1 to TRBJ1-5, and TRBD1 aligns with 9 junction nucleotides. This TCR derives from an adult with an advanced solid tumor such as melanoma, head and neck, liver or kidney cancer. The sequenced sample was CD4+ or CD8+ T cells sorted from blood, obtained in a trial of the OX40 agonist ivuxolimab. The CDR3 loop reads CASSQDRQGVQPQHF. The DNA is TGCGCCAGCAGCCAAGACCGACAGGGGGTTCAGCCCCAGCATTTT.